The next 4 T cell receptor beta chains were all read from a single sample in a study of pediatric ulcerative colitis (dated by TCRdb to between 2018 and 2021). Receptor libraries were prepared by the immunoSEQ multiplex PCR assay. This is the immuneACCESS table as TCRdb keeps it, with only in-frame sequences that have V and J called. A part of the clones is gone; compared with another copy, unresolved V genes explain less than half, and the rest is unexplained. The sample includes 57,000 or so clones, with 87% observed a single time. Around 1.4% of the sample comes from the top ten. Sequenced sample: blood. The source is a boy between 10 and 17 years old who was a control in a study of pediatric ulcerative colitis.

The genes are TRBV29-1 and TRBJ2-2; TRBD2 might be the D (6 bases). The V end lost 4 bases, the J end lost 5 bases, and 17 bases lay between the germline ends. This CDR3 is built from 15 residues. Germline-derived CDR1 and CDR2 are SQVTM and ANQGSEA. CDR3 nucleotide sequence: TGCAGCGTTGTCATCGGAGGGAGTGTAACCGGGGAGCTGTTTTTT. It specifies CSVVIGGSVTGELFF.

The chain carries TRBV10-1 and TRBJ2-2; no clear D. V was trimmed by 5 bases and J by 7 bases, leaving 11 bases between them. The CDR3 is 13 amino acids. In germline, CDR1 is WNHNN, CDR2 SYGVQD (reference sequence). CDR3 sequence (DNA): TGCGCCAGCAGTCGAAGTTTTAACGGGGAGCTGTTTTTT. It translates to CASSRSFNGELFF.

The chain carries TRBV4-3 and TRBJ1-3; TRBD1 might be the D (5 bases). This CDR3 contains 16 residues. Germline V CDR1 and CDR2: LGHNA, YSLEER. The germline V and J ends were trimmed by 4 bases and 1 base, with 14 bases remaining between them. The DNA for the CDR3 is TGCGCCAGCAGCCGGGACCAGTTTATTTCTGGAAACACCATATATTTT. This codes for CASSRDQFISGNTIYF.

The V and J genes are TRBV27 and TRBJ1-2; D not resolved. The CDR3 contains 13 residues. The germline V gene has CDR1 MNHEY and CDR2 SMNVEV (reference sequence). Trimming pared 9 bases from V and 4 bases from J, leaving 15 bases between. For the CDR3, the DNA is TGTGCCAGATCTTCTGGGCAGGTCTATGGCTACACCTTC. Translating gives CARSSGQVYGYTF.